These 20 T cell receptor beta chains were sequenced from one sample in a study of shared clonotypes between healthy human individuals (dated by TCRdb to about 2020). The library was obtained by the immunoSEQ multiplex PCR assay. Sourced from immuneACCESS, this table was stored by TCRdb with only in-frame sequences that have V and J called. A share of the clones is absent; for the studies checked, an unresolved V gene accounts for under half, and the remainder has no known explanation. For this sample the table gives roughly 2 million clones, of which just under 95% were detected only once. The ten top clones hold around 1.1% of the sample. CD8 naive samples were obtained by positive selection for CCR7 among CD45RO-negative cells, yielding a CD45RA+CCR7+ population from which TemRA cells were excluded. The sequenced sample consisted of naive CD8+ T cells sorted from blood. The cell subset or site label for this specimen denotes: CD45RA+CCR7+. Receptors originate from a man between 18 and 35 years old in good health.

The chain links TRBV29-1 to TRBJ1-3, with unresolved D. V gave up 0 bases and J gave up 0 bases, with 15 bases separating them. The germline gives CDR1 SQVTM, CDR2 ANQGSEA. The CDR3 consists of 17 residues. CDR3 in amino acids: CSVEDLLDRNSGNTIYF. The CDR3 nucleotides read TGCAGCGTTGAAGATCTTTTGGATAGGAACTCTGGAAACACCATATATTTT.

This clone was observed a single time. Written as DNA, the CDR3 is TGTGCCAGCAGTTTATACCCCCAGGAAGACACCGGGGAGCTGTTTTTT. It specifies CASSLYPQEDTGELFF. This chain links TRBV28 with TRBJ2-2; D gene ambiguous. The CDR3 has 16 amino acids. CDR1 and CDR2 from the germline V gene are MDHEN and SYDVKM. Trimming pared 1 base from V and 3 bases from J, leaving 12 bases between.

V is TRBV7-2 and J is TRBJ2-3; 11 bases agree with TRBD2. Germline CDR1 reads SGHTA; CDR2 reads FQGNSA. After removal of 1 base from V and 5 bases from J, the junction contained 5 bases not matched to a gene. The CDR3 contains 16 residues. The CDR3 DNA sequence: TGTGCCAGCAGCTTAGTAGCGGGAGGGCAGGAAGATACGCAGTATTTT. The encoded protein is CASSLVAGGQEDTQYF.

In this sample, this clone turned up once. The chain couples TRBV4-1 to TRBJ2-2; tentatively, D is TRBD2 (6 bases). V was clipped by 6 bases and J by 6 bases, with 11 bases between them. Germline V gene lookup returns CDR1 MGHRA and CDR2 YSYEKL. The CDR3 is 13 amino acids. DNA of the CDR3: TGCGCCAGCAGTGGCGGGGCACCCGGGGAGCTGTTTTTT. This gives the protein CASSGGAPGELFF.

The chain employs TRBV7-9 and TRBJ2-3, with 7 bases aligning to TRBD2. Germline values: CDR1 SEHNR, CDR2 FQNEAQ (reference sequence). The CDR3 is made up of 17 amino acids. V was pared by 5 bases and J by 2 bases, with 13 bases of the junction left unmatched. CDR3 residues: CASSGSSGKDFTDTQYF. The CDR3 nucleotides are TGTGCCAGCAGCGGATCTAGCGGAAAAGACTTCACAGATACGCAGTATTTT.

This clone was seen only a few times. The J gene is TRBJ2-1, the V gene TRBV29-1; 7 bases fit TRBD2. V shed 3 bases, J shed 5 bases, and the junction held 7 bases outside the gene matches. The CDR3 runs 14 residues. CDR1 and CDR2 (germline): SQVTM, ANQGSEA. CDR3 DNA: TGCAGCGTTGACCGTAGCGGGCAGAACAATGAGCAGTTCTTC. This encodes CSVDRSGQNNEQFF.

The V call is TRBV7-2, the J call TRBJ1-1, with 9 bases matching TRBD1. Germline V lookup: CDR1 SGHTA, CDR2 FQGNSA. V was clipped by 6 bases and J by 1 base; unmatched bases: 0. This CDR3 comprises 13 residues. The DNA of the CDR3 is TGTGCCAGCAGGGACAGGGGGAACACTGAAGCTTTCTTT. Translated: CASRDRGNTEAFF.

A remark on this clone: The same CDR3 also results from other DNA sequences found in this sample. V usage is TRBV4-1 and J usage is TRBJ1-2, with 9 bases lining up with TRBD1. The CDR3 has 15 amino acids. The V gene end was trimmed by 1 base and the J gene end by 0 bases; junction bases not matched to a gene: 0. CDR1 is MGHRA, CDR2 YSYEKL, per germline. CDR3 in DNA: TGCGCCAGCAGCCAAGGGACAGGGGCTAACTATGGCTACACCTTC. It encodes CASSQGTGANYGYTF.

The chain uses TRBV5-1 and TRBJ2-7; D remains ambiguous. There are 14 residues in the CDR3. Germline CDR1 and CDR2: SGHRS and YFSETQ. The V and J ends lost 0 bases and 1 base respectively, with 8 bases between them. This CDR3 is CASSLGYGSYEQYF. CDR3 nucleotides: TGCGCCAGCAGCTTGGGGTACGGTTCCTACGAGCAGTACTTC.

This chain uses TRBV11-3 with TRBJ2-1, with 11 bases fitting TRBD2. Germline-derived CDR1 and CDR2 are SGHNT and YENEEA. The junction had 6 bases not matched to a gene; V was cut back by 4 bases and J by 4 bases. This CDR3 comprises 16 residues. In nucleotides, the CDR3 is TGTGCCAGCAGCTACGGGACTAGCGGAGTTTACAATGAGCAGTTCTTC. Protein product: CASSYGTSGVYNEQFF.

V is TRBV7-2 and J is TRBJ2-3; TRBD2 aligns across 10 bases. Trimming cost V 2 bases and J 1 base; bases outside gene matches: 3. This CDR3 is built from 16 residues. In germline, CDR1 is SGHTA, CDR2 FQGNSA. The CDR3 protein is CASSLLAGVGTDTQYF. Here the CDR3 DNA reads TGTGCCAGCAGCTTACTAGCGGGAGTAGGCACAGATACGCAGTATTTT.

Details on this clone: Other DNA sequences in this sample translate to the same CDR3. The V gene is TRBV25-1, the J gene TRBJ2-7; D ambiguous. Trimming removed 2 bases at V and 3 bases at J, with 8 bases between. CDR1 and CDR2 (germline): MGHDK, SYGVNS. This CDR3 region has 13 residues. The CDR3 loop is CASSEGNSYEQYF. The CDR3 DNA reads as TGTGCCAGCAGTGAAGGCAACAGCTACGAGCAGTACTTC.

The gene calls are TRBV6-6 and TRBJ1-1; D unresolved. The CDR3 consists of 15 residues. Germline CDR1 MNHNY, CDR2 SVGAGI (reference sequence). The V gene lost 6 bases and the J gene lost 0 bases, with 14 bases spanning the gap. The CDR3 coding sequence is TGTGCCAGCAGCCCAATAGGGTTAATGAACACTGAAGCTTTCTTT. Residues: CASSPIGLMNTEAFF.

The chain joins TRBV9 to TRBJ1-5; D might be TRBD1 (5 bases). Germline CDR1 SGDLS, CDR2 YYNGEE. V gave up 3 bases and J gave up 6 bases, with 10 bases separating them. CDR3 length equals 13 residues. CDR3 DNA: TGTGCCAGCAGCGCGTGGGGGGGTCAGCCCCAGCATTTT. Translating it yields CASSAWGGQPQHF.

A word on this clone: One end of the junction is discordant with germline, which a read error may explain. The CDR3 coding sequence is TGTGCTAGCAGCCCTCGACTAGGCATGAACACCGGGGAGCTGTTTTTT. It yields the protein CASSPRLGMNTGELFF. The V call is TRBV7-7, the J call TRBJ2-2; D is possibly TRBD2 (6 bases). CDR1 and CDR2 (germline): SSHAT, FNYEAQ (reference sequence). The CDR3 loop spans 16 amino acids.

The CDR3 sequence is CASSPIPGTVNYGYTF. The CDR3 DNA sequence: TGTGCCAGCAGCCCCATCCCCGGGACAGTAAACTATGGCTACACCTTC. The rearrangement uses TRBV9 and TRBJ1-2; 7 nucleotides line up with TRBD1. The CDR3 runs 16 residues. The V segment lost 4 bases and the J segment 2 bases; nucleotides outside the gene matches: 11. Germline assignment: CDR1 SGDLS and CDR2 YYNGEE.

V gene TRBV9 combines with J gene TRBJ1-1; 7 bases agree with TRBD1. V gave up 4 bases and J gave up 3 bases; unmatched junction bases: 12. Germline loops: CDR1 SGDLS, CDR2 YYNGEE. The CDR3 is 16 residues long. CDR3 in amino acids: CASSLDLGQPYTEAFF. As DNA, the CDR3 is TGTGCCAGCAGCTTAGATTTGGGACAGCCATACACTGAAGCTTTCTTT.

The rearrangement links TRBV30 to TRBJ1-2; no definite D call. The CDR3 sequence is 14 residues long. Per the germline V gene, CDR1 is GTSNPN and CDR2 is SVGIG (reference sequence). V lost 4 bases to trimming and J lost 6 bases, with 18 bases between them. The CDR3 is CAWKTGWGHDGYTF. CDR3 sequence (DNA): TGTGCCTGGAAAACGGGCTGGGGTCACGATGGCTACACCTTC.

The gene calls are TRBV11-2 and TRBJ2-2; D call uncertain. The CDR3 spans 19 residues. The germline V gene has CDR1 SGHAT and CDR2 FQNNGV. Trimming shortened V by 1 base and J by 6 bases, and 24 bases separated the two germline ends. CDR3: CASSLASSQAVAWAGELFF. CDR3 in DNA: TGTGCCAGCAGCTTAGCGTCGTCGCAGGCCGTGGCTTGGGCCGGGGAGCTGTTTTTT.

Notes on this clone: The germline gene is not matched at one end of the junction; a read error may be the cause. The sample carries other DNA sequences with the same CDR3. The rearrangement joins TRBV7-7 to TRBJ2-1; 12 bases are shared with TRBD2. This CDR3 is 15 amino acids long. The germline V gene has CDR1 SSHAT and CDR2 FNYEAQ (reference sequence). Here the CDR3 DNA reads TGTGCTAGCAGCTTACTAGCGGGAGGCTACAATGAGCAGTTCTTC. As protein: CASSLLAGGYNEQFF.